The present T cell receptor beta chain was sequenced within a study of CD8+CD57+ T cells in acquired aplastic anemia. Notes on the study in general: Patients showed no significant difference from controls in CD8+ Simpson's diversity.

Genomic DNA, the template, was used for profiling of the TCR beta VDJ and CDR3. TCRdb analysed the reads with MiXCR anew, one entry per CDR3 protein. This sample has about 160,000 distinct CDR3 sequences, with approximately 44% found just once. This clonotype was detected a few times. Its specificity is not known. With 4 bases clipped from V and 15 bases from J, the junction kept 7 bases outside the gene matches. CDR1 KGHSH and CDR2 LQKENI come from the germline V gene. CDR3 length equals 13 residues. The specimen sequenced was sorted CD4+, CD8+, or CD8+CD57+ T cells (not recorded which) from PBMCs. The J gene is TRBJ2-1, the V gene TRBV18; 12 bases match TRBD1. The receptor's source is a human donor in good health. CDR3 in amino acids: CASSLGQGAGVFF. The CDR3 region has the DNA TGTGCCAGCTCACTGGGACAGGGGGCCGGAGTGTTCTTC.